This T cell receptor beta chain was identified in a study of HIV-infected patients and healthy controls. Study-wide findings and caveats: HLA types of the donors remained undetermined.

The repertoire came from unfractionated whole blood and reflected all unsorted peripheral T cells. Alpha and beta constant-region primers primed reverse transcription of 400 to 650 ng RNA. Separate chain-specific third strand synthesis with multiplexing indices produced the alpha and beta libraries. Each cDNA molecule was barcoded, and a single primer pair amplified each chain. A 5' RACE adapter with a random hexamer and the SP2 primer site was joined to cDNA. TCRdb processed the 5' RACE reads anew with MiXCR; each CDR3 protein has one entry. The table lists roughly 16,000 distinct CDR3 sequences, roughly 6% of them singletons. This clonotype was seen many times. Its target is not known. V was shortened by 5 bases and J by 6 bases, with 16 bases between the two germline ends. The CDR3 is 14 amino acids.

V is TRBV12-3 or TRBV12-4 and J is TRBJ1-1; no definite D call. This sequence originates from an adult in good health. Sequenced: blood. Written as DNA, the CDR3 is TGTGCCAGCAGTAGGCGCAGCGGGAATGCTGAAGCTTTCTTT. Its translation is CASSRRSGNAEAFF.